Shown below are 17 T cell receptor beta chains from a single sample sequenced in a study of OX40 agonist ivuxolimab in advanced cancers. Libraries were prepared by immunoSEQ multiplex PCR; TCRdb keeps only in-frame clonotypes and omits some of them. This sample yields 77,000 or so clones, of which about nine tenths are seen a single time; 0.45% to 0.7% belongs to the top ten. This material consisted of CD4+ or CD8+ T cells sorted from blood, taken in a trial of the OX40 agonist ivuxolimab. Source of these receptors: an adult with an advanced solid tumor such as melanoma, head and neck, liver or kidney cancer.

The CDR3 spells CASSPPGRTDTQYF. Written as DNA, the CDR3 is TGTGCCAGCTCACCACCGGGGAGAACAGATACGCAGTATTTT. The chain employs TRBV18 and TRBJ2-3; possible D gene TRBD2, 5 bases. CDR1 is KGHSH and CDR2 is LQKENI in the germline V gene. CDR3 length equals 14 residues. V was trimmed by 0 bases and J by 3 bases, leaving 7 bases between them.

V is TRBV20-1 and J is TRBJ2-7; D is ambiguous. CDR3 length equals 11 residues. Deletions cut 3 bases from V and 3 bases from J, with 6 bases between. CDR1 is DFQATT and CDR2 is SNEGSKA in the germline V gene (reference sequence). CDR3: CSASSNYEQYF. The CDR3 DNA sequence: TGCAGTGCTAGCTCTAACTACGAGCAGTACTTC.

The chain couples TRBV6-5 to TRBJ1-2; 9 nucleotides match TRBD1. The CDR3 length is 14 residues. V was clipped by 6 bases and J by 7 bases; unmatched bases: 9. The germline V gene encodes CDR1 MNHEY and CDR2 SVGAGI. This CDR3 reads CASRFRDRAIGYTF. The CDR3 DNA sequence: TGTGCCAGCAGATTCCGGGACAGGGCGATTGGCTACACCTTC.

V and J are TRBV5-1 and TRBJ2-3; TRBD2 might be the D (5 bases). The CDR3 is 14 amino acids. Trimming left V 2 bases short and J 3 bases short, with 10 bases between. Germline CDR1 SGHRS, CDR2 YFSETQ. The CDR3 DNA follows: TGCGCCAGCAGCTTAGGAGGACTGACAGATACGCAGTATTTT. Amino acid sequence: CASSLGGLTDTQYF.

The V call is TRBV5-6, the J call TRBJ2-7; D is possibly TRBD2 (6 bases). The V end lost 1 base, the J end lost 2 bases, and 22 bases lay between the germline ends. From germline, CDR1 is SGHDT and CDR2 YYEEEE. The length of the CDR3 is 18 residues. This CDR3 reads CASSLRSWGVGFAYEQYF. Here the CDR3 DNA reads TGTGCCAGCAGCTTGCGGTCCTGGGGGGTAGGGTTTGCCTACGAGCAGTACTTC. The entire variable domain, with the rest obtained from reference TRBV5-6 and TRBJ2-7, is as follows: DAGVTQSPTHLIKTRGQQVTLRCSPKSGHDTVSWYQQALGQGPQFIFQYYEEEERQRGNFPDRFSGHQFPNYSSELNVNALLLGDSALYLCASSLRSWGVGFAYEQYFGPGTRLTVT.

J is TRBJ1-1 and V is TRBV28, with D possibly being TRBD1 (5 bases). The ends were cut back, 6 bases at V and 1 base at J, with 15 bases in the middle. The germline CDR1 and CDR2 sequences are MDHEN and SYDVKM. The CDR3 spans 15 residues. CDR3 loop: CASRAAGRPNTEAFF. The CDR3 coding sequence is TGTGCCAGCAGAGCGGCAGGGAGGCCGAACACTGAAGCTTTCTTT.

V and J are TRBV2 and TRBJ1-5; D unresolved. V lost 4 bases, J lost 7 bases, and 14 bases lay in between. This CDR3 region has 14 residues. Germline CDR1 is SNHLY and CDR2 is FYNNEI. CDR3: CASSVLGGLQPQHF. CDR3 sequence (DNA): TGTGCCAGCAGTGTATTAGGAGGACTCCAGCCCCAGCATTTT.

V and J are TRBV29-1 and TRBJ2-7, with D possibly being TRBD2 (5 bases). CDR3 length equals 14 residues. The V gene lost 1 base and the J gene lost 5 bases, with 15 bases spanning the gap. The germline V gene has CDR1 SQVTM and CDR2 ANQGSEA. The CDR3 region is CSVEVTGVLDEQYF. In nucleotides, the CDR3 is TGCAGCGTTGAAGTTACCGGGGTCCTAGACGAGCAGTACTTC.

This clone was observed a single time. The chain is built from TRBV7-9 and TRBJ1-1; D not certain. This CDR3 has 15 amino acids. Between the trimmed V and J ends, which lost 5 bases and 1 base, there was a span of 14 bases. In germline, CDR1 is SEHNR, CDR2 FQNEAQ (reference sequence). CDR3 sequence: CASSPQSLENTEAFF. CDR3 DNA sequence: TGTGCCAGCAGCCCACAGAGCCTCGAGAACACTGAAGCTTTCTTT.

This clone was detected once. This chain uses TRBV12-5 with TRBJ2-4; 7 positions match TRBD1. Germline V CDR1 and CDR2: LGHNT, FRNRAP. CDR3 size: 20 residues. V shed 2 bases and J 0 bases; nucleotides not matched to a gene: 16. Here the CDR3 DNA reads TGTGCTAGTGGTTTGATCTTTTTGGGACAGCCACATGTAGCCAAAAACATTCAGTACTTC. This translates into CASGLIFLGQPHVAKNIQYF.

This clone was found once. This chain links TRBV30 with TRBJ1-1; TRBD1 aligns across 8 bases. The CDR3 sequence is 15 residues long. The germline CDR1 and CDR2 sequences are GTSNPN and SVGIG (reference sequence). The junction had 5 bases not matched to a gene; V was cut back by 0 bases and J by 2 bases. CDR3 region: CAWSVYGQGNTEAFF. The CDR3 DNA sequence: TGTGCCTGGAGTGTTTACGGACAGGGCAACACTGAAGCTTTCTTT.

The J gene is TRBJ2-3, the V gene TRBV19; 10 bases are shared with TRBD2. V shed 8 bases, J shed 5 bases, and the junction held 13 bases outside the gene matches. The V gene's germline CDR1 is LNHDA and CDR2 SQIVND (reference sequence). The CDR3 extends over 16 amino acids. The CDR3 nucleotides read TGTGCCAGTTCTTTCCTTAGCGGGGGGAAAGGAGATACGCAGTATTTT. It is translated as CASSFLSGGKGDTQYF.

This clone was seen more than once but under ten times. A read error may account for a junction end that differs from germline. The V and J genes are TRBV27 and TRBJ2-3; 8 bases map to TRBD1. CDR1 MNHEY and CDR2 SMNVEV come from the germline V gene (reference sequence). The CDR3 contains 18 residues. CDR3 nucleotides: TGTGCCAGCACACTCTTGCAGGGCACAGGGGGTCGACCGGACCTGGGCAATTTT. It is translated as CASTLLQGTGGRPDLGNF.

The V and J genes are TRBV6-6 and TRBJ1-2; 10 nucleotides match TRBD1. V was clipped by 7 bases and J by 6 bases; unmatched bases: 5. Germline CDR1 reads MNHNY; CDR2 reads SVGAGI (reference sequence). CDR3 length: 13 amino acids. The CDR3 nucleotides are TGTGCCAGCACTGGACAGGGGGGCGATGGCTACACCTTC. Its protein is CASTGQGGDGYTF.

The chain is built from TRBV5-5 and TRBJ2-1; no clear D gene. V lost 0 bases, J lost 10 bases, and 8 bases lay in between. This CDR3 spans 12 amino acids. Germline CDR1 SGHKS, CDR2 YYEKEE (reference sequence). CDR3 sequence: CASSLGLNEQFF. The CDR3 nucleotides are TGTGCCAGCAGCTTGGGACTCAACGAGCAGTTCTTC.

The J gene is TRBJ1-2, the V gene TRBV27, with 8 bases that match TRBD1. V lost 6 bases to trimming and J lost 1 base; unmatched junction nucleotides: 4. Germline CDR1 MNHEY, CDR2 SMNVEV (reference sequence). The CDR3 is 14 amino acids. Written as DNA, the CDR3 is TGTGCCAGCAGCATAGGACAGGGTAACTATGGCTACACCTTC. Encoded protein: CASSIGQGNYGYTF.

This chain joins TRBV5-6 and TRBJ2-2, with 13 bases that match TRBD2. Germline CDR1 SGHDT, CDR2 YYEEEE. This CDR3 contains 16 residues. With 5 bases clipped from V and 7 bases from J, the junction kept 8 bases outside the gene matches. CDR3 nucleotide sequence: TGTGCCAGCAGAAGACTAGCGGGAGGCCCTGGCGGGGAGCTGTTTTTT. This gives the protein CASRRLAGGPGGELFF.